This TCR beta chain stems from a study of shared clonotypes between healthy human individuals. Study as a whole: CD8 memory received one plate per donor, CD8 naive two, CD4 memory three and CD4 naive three.

Trimming stripped 9 bases from V and 2 bases from J, with 13 bases between. Germline loops: CDR1 MGHRA, CDR2 YSYEKL. The CDR3 sequence is 14 residues long. Positively selected for CCR7, the CD45RO-negative cells used as naive CD8 cells excluded terminally differentiated effector memory CD45RA+ cells. Profiling relied on immunoSEQ multiplex PCR, and the TCRdb table lists in-frame clones only, not all of them. The sample holds roughly 2,000,000 clones, approximately 94% seen once. The clonotype originates from a man aged 18 to 29 in good health. Sequences were obtained from naive CD8+ T cells sorted from blood. The V and J genes are TRBV4-1 and TRBJ2-2, with no clear D. The CDR3 nucleotides are TGCGCCAGTCGTTGGCAGACCAACACCGGGGAGCTGTTTTTT. The encoded protein is CASRWQTNTGELFF.